This TCR beta chain was profiled in a study of OX40 agonist ivuxolimab in advanced cancers. The study in broad terms: Ivuxolimab was a fully human IgG2 agonistic monoclonal antibody targeting the costimulatory receptor OX40 (CD134). Intravenous ivuxolimab was administered to patients every 2 weeks at six dose levels: 0.01, 0.1, 0.3, 1.5, 3 and 10 mg/kg. Among the 52 dose-escalation patients, some 20 had hepatocellular carcinoma, around 15 melanoma, 9 renal cell carcinoma and 9 head and neck cancer. In the dose-escalation cohort, 70% to 85% of patients were male, and the mean age was around 60 years with a range of about 20 to 80. Prior anti-PD-1, anti-PD-L1 or anti-CTLA-4 therapy was permitted, and 30% to 50% of dose-escalation patients had received checkpoint inhibitors. Partial responses were achieved by three dose-escalation patients, of whom one had hepatocellular carcinoma and two had cutaneous melanoma. Peripheral TCRbeta sequencing aimed to test whether ivuxolimab altered TCR sequence diversity and caused clonal T-cell expansion. The monotherapy dose-escalation portion (N = 52 patients) of the phase I ivuxolimab trial is reported in the paper. General study outcomes and caveats: At doses from 0.1 to 3.0 mg/kg, clonal expansion was seen in both CD4+ and CD8+ blood T cells between baseline and week 6. Low levels of normalized T-cell clonal expansion were also seen in some patients who did not respond. On average, CD8+ T cells showed more expanded clones than CD4+ T cells after ivuxolimab. Which antigens the clonally expanded peripheral T cells were specific for was not determined. In the 0.1-3.0 mg/kg groups, partial responders had among the lowest normalized peripheral clonal expansion, particularly in CD8+ T cells.

The V and J ends are trimmed by 1 base and 0 bases, leaving 10 bases between them. According to the germline V gene (reference sequence), CDR1 reads LNHNV and CDR2 reads YYDKDF. The CDR3 covers 16 residues, taking in both the cysteine and the phenylalanine. The kept DNA is CDR3 alone, 48 bases in frame from the first base. Genomic DNA was extracted from sorted cells for sequencing of the TCRbeta CDR3 region. The immunoSEQ Assay was used for sequencing of TCRbeta CDR3 regions. In TCRdb, the immuneACCESS table is reduced to in-frame sequences with V and J assigned. These tables do not hold every clone; where another copy was compared, an unresolved V gene accounts for under half, and the others remain unexplained. This sample holds tens of thousands of clones; over 65% were observed only once. Approximately 0.68% of the sample rests with the top ten. With regard to this clone: Its recognized antigen is unknown. One base away there is no much larger clone; base qualities are not given.

Patients with a history of autoimmune disease or receiving systemic immunosuppression were excluded from the trial. Peripheral blood for TCR sequencing was collected from all dose cohorts at baseline, on cycle 4 day 1, and on cycle 7 day 1. The samples were drawn from a first-in-human, open-label, multicenter phase I dose-escalation trial of ivuxolimab. The trial enrolled adults with locally advanced or metastatic head and neck squamous cell, hepatocellular, melanoma or renal cell carcinoma. CD4+ and CD8+ T cells were sorted separately from peripheral blood before TCR sequencing. This chain joins TRBV15 to TRBJ2-1, with no reliable assignment of the D segment. This material consisted of CD4+ or CD8+ T cells sorted from blood, taken in a trial of the OX40 agonist ivuxolimab. The clonotype originates from an adult with an advanced solid tumor such as melanoma, head and neck, liver or kidney cancer. The DNA sequence is given as TGTGCCACCAGCAGAGTCACGAGAGGCTCCTACAATGAGCAGTTCTTC. Translated, it reads CATSRVTRGSYNEQFF. The CDR3, completed at both ends by the reference TRBV15 and TRBJ2-1 genes, gives the full variable domain DAMVIQNPRYQVTQFGKPVTLSCSQTLNHNVMYWYQQKSSQAPKLLFHYYDKDFNNEADTPDNFQSRRPNTSFCFLDIRSPGLGDTAMYLCATSRVTRGSYNEQFFGPGTRLTVL.